This T cell receptor beta chain was recorded in a study of blood T cell repertoires in COVID-19. Across the study: Samples of COVID-19 (acute and convalescent) were obtained from the United States, Italy and Spain. PBMCs, B-cell-depleted T cells, or T cells provided the cDNA or gDNA that made up the material.

V gave up 3 bases and J gave up 2 bases; unmatched junction bases: 2. Germline CDR1 is SGHDN and CDR2 is FVKESK. The CDR3 sequence is 14 residues long. Per the authors' pipeline: Quantification of nucleated cells was approximated via reference gene primer amplification. TCRdb keeps only in-frame clones here, not all; method: immunoSEQ multiplex PCR. V, J and clone size reflect that table, while D and trimming were determined from the DNA. The top ten hold 0.94% of the sample, which has around 300,000 clones, around 90% seen once. The receptor was isolated from a woman aged 40 to 50 who had recovered from COVID-19. The gene calls are TRBV14 and TRBJ2-7; 9 nucleotides align to TRBD1. Sequencing was carried out using peripheral blood. The CDR3 DNA is TGTGCCAGCAGCCAGACAGGGGGGCCCTACGAGCAGTACTTC. This sequence encodes CASSQTGGPYEQYF.